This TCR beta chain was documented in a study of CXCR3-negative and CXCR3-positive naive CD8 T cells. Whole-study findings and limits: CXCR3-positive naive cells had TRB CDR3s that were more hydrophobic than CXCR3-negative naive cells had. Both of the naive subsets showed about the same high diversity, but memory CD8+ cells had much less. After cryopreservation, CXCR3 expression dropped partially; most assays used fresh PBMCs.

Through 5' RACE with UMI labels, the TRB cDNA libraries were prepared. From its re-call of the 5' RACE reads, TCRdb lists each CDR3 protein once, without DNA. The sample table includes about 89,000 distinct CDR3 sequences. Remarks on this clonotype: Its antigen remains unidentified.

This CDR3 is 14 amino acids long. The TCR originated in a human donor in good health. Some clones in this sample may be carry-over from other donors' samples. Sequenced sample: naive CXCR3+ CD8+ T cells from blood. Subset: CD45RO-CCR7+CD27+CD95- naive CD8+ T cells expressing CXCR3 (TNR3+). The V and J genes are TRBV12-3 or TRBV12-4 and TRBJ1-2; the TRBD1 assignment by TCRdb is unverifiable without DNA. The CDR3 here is CASSPMTGDYGYTF.